Listed below are T cell receptor beta chains from one sample, sequenced in a study of Graves' ophthalmopathy and Graves' hyperthyroidism. In TCRdb, the multiplex PCR reads were re-called with MiXCR into one record per CDR3 protein. The table lists under 800,000 distinct CDR3 sequences, 22% of them singletons. Input material: peripheral blood. The receptors originated from a woman aged 18-30 years with stable Graves' hyperthyroidism. Some clones in this sample may be carry-over from other donors' samples. The CDR3 runs from the conserved cysteine through the conserved F or W. A D gene is named only where the DNA matches it firmly. Clone size is not always given. Where it is, it says once, few, many or a class for expanded clones.

J gene: TRBJ2-5; D gene: TRBD2; V gene: TRBV5-1; clone size: many; CDR3 DNA: TGCGCCAGCAGCCCAGTTAGCGGGGGGCCGACAGAGACCCAGTACTTC; CDR3 protein: CASSPVSGGPTETQYF
J gene: TRBJ1-2; D gene: TRBD1; V gene: TRBV6-2/TRBV6-3; clone size: many; CDR3 DNA: TGTGCCAGCAATCCACAGGGGGCTACGGGCTATGGCTACACCTTC; CDR3 protein: CASNPQGATGYGYTF
J gene: TRBJ1-3; D gene: .; V gene: TRBV7-9; clone size: few; CDR3 DNA: TGTGCCAGCTCCAGGGCTGGAAACACCATATATTTT; CDR3 protein: CASSRAGNTIYF
J gene: TRBJ2-7; D gene: TRBD2; V gene: TRBV11-2; clone size: many; CDR3 DNA: TGTGCCAGCAGCTTAGAGTTTGCGGGAGACTACGAGCAGTACTTC; CDR3 protein: CASSLEFAGDYEQYF
J gene: TRBJ1-5; D gene: .; V gene: TRBV30; clone size: .; CDR3 DNA: TGTGCCTGGAGCGGGGACGATCAAGAGGGCCAGCCCCAGCATTTT; CDR3 protein: CAWSGDDQEGQPQHF
J gene: TRBJ2-7; D gene: TRBD2; V gene: TRBV6-5; clone size: many; CDR3 DNA: TGTGCCAGCAGTCCCCAGACTAGCGGGAGTCCCCTCGAGCAGTACTTC; CDR3 protein: CASSPQTSGSPLEQYF
J gene: TRBJ2-2; D gene: .; V gene: TRBV11-2; clone size: many; CDR3 DNA: TGTGCCAGCAGCTTAGATTCCGGGGAGCTGTTTTTT; CDR3 protein: CASSLDSGELFF
J gene: TRBJ1-6; D gene: TRBD1; V gene: TRBV11-2; clone size: many; CDR3 DNA: TGTGCCAGCAGCTCCCAGAGTGGGACAGTTAATTCACCCCTCCACTTT; CDR3 protein: CASSSQSGTVNSPLHF
J gene: TRBJ1-2; D gene: .; V gene: TRBV30; clone size: many; CDR3 DNA: TGTGCCTGGAGTGTGAGCAGGGACTATGGCTACACCTTC; CDR3 protein: CAWSVSRDYGYTF
J gene: TRBJ2-7; D gene: .; V gene: TRBV27; clone size: many; CDR3 DNA: TGTGCCAGCAGTGGGACCCCGGCGGGTGAGCAGTACTTC; CDR3 protein: CASSGTPAGEQYF
J gene: TRBJ2-3; D gene: .; V gene: TRBV28; clone size: .; CDR3 DNA: TGTGCCAGCAGTTCGGGACGGAGACGCACAGATACGCAGTATTTT; CDR3 protein: CASSSGRRRTDTQYF
J gene: TRBJ1-2; D gene: .; V gene: TRBV7-9; clone size: .; CDR3 DNA: TGTGCCAGCAGCAGACGGACCGCTCCTTATGGCTACACCTTC; CDR3 protein: CASSRRTAPYGYTF
J gene: TRBJ2-5; D gene: TRBD2; V gene: TRBV12-3/TRBV12-4; clone size: many; CDR3 DNA: TGTGCCAGCAGTGGACTAGTGTGGGATGAGACCCAGTACTTC; CDR3 protein: CASSGLVWDETQYF
J gene: TRBJ1-6; D gene: TRBD1; V gene: TRBV6-1; clone size: many; CDR3 DNA: TGTGCCAGCAACCCGACAGGGAACAATTCACCCCTCCACTTT; CDR3 protein: CASNPTGNNSPLHF
J gene: TRBJ1-5; D gene: TRBD1; V gene: TRBV6-2/TRBV6-3; clone size: many; CDR3 DNA: TGTGCCAGCGGGGGACAGGGCTTACAGCCCCAGCATTTT; CDR3 protein: CASGGQGLQPQHF
J gene: TRBJ2-5; D gene: .; V gene: TRBV12-3/TRBV12-4; clone size: many; CDR3 DNA: TGTGCCAGCAGTTCCGGACATACCCAAGAGACCCAGTACTTC; CDR3 protein: CASSSGHTQETQYF
J gene: TRBJ2-7; D gene: .; V gene: TRBV11-1; clone size: .; CDR3 DNA: TGTGCCAGCAGCTTAGGATGGAGTGAGGACTCCTACGAGCAGTACTTC; CDR3 protein: CASSLGWSEDSYEQYF
J gene: TRBJ2-5; D gene: .; V gene: TRBV11-2; clone size: once; CDR3 DNA: TGTGCCAGCAGCTTACTGTACAGGGGAAGCGGGAGTCTAGAGACCCAGTACTTC; CDR3 protein: CASSLLYRGSGSLETQYF
J gene: TRBJ2-1; D gene: .; V gene: TRBV2; clone size: .; CDR3 DNA: TGTGCCAGCACCCGAATTAGATTTTCCTACAATGAGCAGTTCTTC; CDR3 protein: CASTRIRFSYNEQFF
J gene: TRBJ2-2; D gene: .; V gene: TRBV5-1; clone size: .; CDR3 DNA: TGCGCCAGCAGCTTATTGGTGGGCACCGGGGAGCTGTTTTTT; CDR3 protein: CASSLLVGTGELFF
J gene: TRBJ1-2; D gene: .; V gene: TRBV25-1; clone size: .; CDR3 DNA: TGTGCCAACAGTGAATCTCGACAATGGGGTGGCTACACCTTC; CDR3 protein: CANSESRQWGGYTF
J gene: TRBJ2-7; D gene: .; V gene: TRBV2; clone size: once; CDR3 DNA: TGTGCCAGCATCCAGACCCGCGGATGGGATCCCTACTACGAGCAGTACTTC; CDR3 protein: CASIQTRGWDPYYEQYF
J gene: TRBJ1-6; D gene: .; V gene: TRBV14; clone size: many; CDR3 DNA: TGTGCCAGCAGCCTCCGCAGAGTCGGGGATTCACCCCTCCACTTT; CDR3 protein: CASSLRRVGDSPLHF
J gene: TRBJ2-7; D gene: .; V gene: TRBV6-5; clone size: many; CDR3 DNA: TGTGCCAGCAGTTACTCGATAGGTTCAGGGTCCTACGAGCAGTACTTC; CDR3 protein: CASSYSIGSGSYEQYF
J gene: TRBJ2-7; D gene: TRBD2; V gene: TRBV2; clone size: many; CDR3 DNA: TGTGCCAGCAGTGAACGTAGCGGGGACCCCTACGAGCAGTACTTC; CDR3 protein: CASSERSGDPYEQYF
J gene: TRBJ1-1; D gene: .; V gene: TRBV3-1; clone size: many; CDR3 DNA: TGTGCCAGCAGCCATCACGTTTTGGATAACACTGAAGCTTTCTTT; CDR3 protein: CASSHHVLDNTEAFF
J gene: TRBJ1-4; D gene: .; V gene: TRBV5-1; clone size: few; CDR3 DNA: TGCGCCAGCAGCTTGGCCAACAGATTCAATGAAAAACTGTTTTTT; CDR3 protein: CASSLANRFNEKLFF
J gene: TRBJ2-7; D gene: TRBD2; V gene: TRBV4-1; clone size: .; CDR3 DNA: TGCGCCAGCAGCGAAGCGGGGGGGCAGTACGAGCAGTACTTC; CDR3 protein: CASSEAGGQYEQYF
J gene: TRBJ2-5; D gene: TRBD2; V gene: TRBV20-1; clone size: many; CDR3 DNA: TGCAGTGCTAGAGAGCCCGGGGGGGCGCATCAAGAGACCCAGTACTTC; CDR3 protein: CSAREPGGAHQETQYF
J gene: TRBJ1-2; D gene: .; V gene: TRBV7-3; clone size: many; CDR3 DNA: TGTGCCAGCAGCCCTGGGGCAGTGTCTAACTATGGCTACACCTTC; CDR3 protein: CASSPGAVSNYGYTF
J gene: TRBJ2-7; D gene: .; V gene: TRBV9; clone size: many; CDR3 DNA: TGTGCCAGCAGCCCAATGGTACTTGGCTACGAGCAGTACTTC; CDR3 protein: CASSPMVLGYEQYF
J gene: TRBJ2-7; D gene: TRBD2; V gene: TRBV11-1; clone size: .; CDR3 DNA: TGTGCCAGCAGCTTATTATGGGGTTCCGGGAGGGGCTACGAGCAGTACTTC; CDR3 protein: CASSLLWGSGRGYEQYF
J gene: TRBJ2-2; D gene: TRBD1; V gene: TRBV24-1; clone size: .; CDR3 DNA: TGTGCCACCAGTGATCCCCCGGGACAGCTGAACACCGGGGAGCTGTTTTTT; CDR3 protein: CATSDPPGQLNTGELFF
J gene: TRBJ2-7; D gene: .; V gene: TRBV6-5; clone size: many; CDR3 DNA: TGTGCCAGCAGTTATGGACGGGGCCACGAGCAGTACTTC; CDR3 protein: CASSYGRGHEQYF
J gene: TRBJ1-6; D gene: .; V gene: TRBV12-3/TRBV12-4; clone size: .; CDR3 DNA: TGTGCCAGCACCACGGATGGGTATTCACCCCTCCACTTT; CDR3 protein: CASTTDGYSPLHF
J gene: TRBJ2-2; D gene: TRBD2; V gene: TRBV7-8; clone size: .; CDR3 DNA: TGTGCCAGCAGCTTCCGGGGGGCCGGGGAGCTGTTTTTT; CDR3 protein: CASSFRGAGELFF
J gene: TRBJ1-1; D gene: .; V gene: TRBV6-1; clone size: .; CDR3 DNA: TGTGCCAGCAGTGAACTTCAGATGAACACTGAAGCTTGCTTT; CDR3 protein: CASSELQMNTEACF
J gene: TRBJ1-6; D gene: TRBD1; V gene: TRBV20-1; clone size: .; CDR3 DNA: TGCAGTGCTAGGGGACAGGCGAGCTCCTATAATTCACCCCTCCACTTT; CDR3 protein: CSARGQASSYNSPLHF
J gene: TRBJ1-2; D gene: .; V gene: TRBV7-9; clone size: many; CDR3 DNA: TGTGCCAGCAGCCTCTTAGTCCCTAACTATGGCTACACCTTC; CDR3 protein: CASSLLVPNYGYTF
J gene: TRBJ1-6; D gene: .; V gene: TRBV6-2/TRBV6-3; clone size: .; CDR3 DNA: TGTGCCAGCAGTTACGACCGGACCCCACCCCTCCACTTT; CDR3 protein: CASSYDRTPPLHF
J gene: TRBJ1-5; D gene: .; V gene: TRBV6-1; clone size: many; CDR3 DNA: TGTGCCAGCAGGACGCGAGCGGGGGCGGTTCAGCCCCAGCATTTT; CDR3 protein: CASRTRAGAVQPQHF
J gene: TRBJ1-1; D gene: TRBD1; V gene: TRBV19; clone size: few; CDR3 DNA: TGTGCCAGTAGTATCTCGTTTAGGGACAGGAACACTGAAGCTTTCTTT; CDR3 protein: CASSISFRDRNTEAFF
J gene: TRBJ1-6; D gene: .; V gene: TRBV7-9; clone size: .; CDR3 DNA: TGTGCCAGCAGCTTATCTTCAGGGTACAATTCACCCCTCCACTTT; CDR3 protein: CASSLSSGYNSPLHF
J gene: TRBJ1-1; D gene: .; V gene: TRBV29-1; clone size: .; CDR3 DNA: TGCAGCGTTGGGACCTCATTGAACACTGAAGCTTTCTTT; CDR3 protein: CSVGTSLNTEAFF
J gene: TRBJ1-2; D gene: .; V gene: TRBV28; clone size: many; CDR3 DNA: TGTGCCACCCCGGAAAAAGGCACCTCTAACTATGGCTACACCTTC; CDR3 protein: CATPEKGTSNYGYTF
J gene: TRBJ2-2; D gene: TRBD1; V gene: TRBV19; clone size: .; CDR3 DNA: TGTGCCAGTACCTCCGGACAGGTTCCCGGGGAGCTGTTTTTT; CDR3 protein: CASTSGQVPGELFF
J gene: TRBJ1-5; D gene: TRBD1; V gene: TRBV2; clone size: .; CDR3 DNA: TGTGCCAGCAGTCGATGGGGACAGGGGCCTCAGCCCCAGCATTTT; CDR3 protein: CASSRWGQGPQPQHF
J gene: TRBJ1-3; D gene: TRBD1; V gene: TRBV30; clone size: many; CDR3 DNA: TGTGCCTACCGGGACAGCGGCTCTGGAAACACCATATATTTT; CDR3 protein: CAYRDSGSGNTIYF